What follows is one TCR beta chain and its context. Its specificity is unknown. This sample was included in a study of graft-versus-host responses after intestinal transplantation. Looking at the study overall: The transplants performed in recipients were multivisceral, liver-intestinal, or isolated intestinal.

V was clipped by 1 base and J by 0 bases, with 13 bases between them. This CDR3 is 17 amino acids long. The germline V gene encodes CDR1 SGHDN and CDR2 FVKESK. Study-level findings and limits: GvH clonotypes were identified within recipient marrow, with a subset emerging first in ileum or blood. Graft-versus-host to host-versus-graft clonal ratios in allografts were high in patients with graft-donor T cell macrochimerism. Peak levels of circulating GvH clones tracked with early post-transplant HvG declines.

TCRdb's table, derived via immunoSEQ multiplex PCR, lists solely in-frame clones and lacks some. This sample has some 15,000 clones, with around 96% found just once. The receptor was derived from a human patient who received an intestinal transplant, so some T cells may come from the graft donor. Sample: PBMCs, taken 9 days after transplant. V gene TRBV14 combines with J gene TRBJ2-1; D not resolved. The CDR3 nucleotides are TGTGCCAGCAGCCAAGGTCCTACGTACAACTCCTACAATGAGCAGTTCTTC. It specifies CASSQGPTYNSYNEQFF.